One TCR beta chain is described in this entry. Compared with germline, one end of the junction differs, possibly owing to a read error. The data originate from a study of cytomegalovirus exposure and HLA in healthy donors. Background on the study: Approximately 81% of 300 to 450 genotyped donors fell in the Caucasian-associated ancestry cluster.

The PCR employed 60 Vbeta primers together with 13 Jbeta primers. Sequencing used immunoSEQ multiplex PCR; TCRdb keeps in-frame clones, though not all of them. Among 210,000 or so clones listed, roughly 84% were seen once. The CDR3 runs 14 residues. CDR1 and CDR2 (germline): MDHEN, SYDVKM. Input material: PBMCs. The source is a girl aged 5 to 17 in good health and CMV-seronegative. The V call is TRBV28, the J call TRBJ1-2; the D is unclear. CDR3 nucleotides: TGTGCCAGCAGTTTGATCCTTCCGGGGAATGGCTGCACCTTC. This translates into CASSLILPGNGCTF.